The 2 T cell receptor beta chains given below trace back to one sample, sequenced in a study of blood T cell repertoires in COVID-19. Here immunoSEQ multiplex PCR was the method, and the copy in TCRdb shows in-frame clones only, minus some. This sample has 250,000 to 350,000 clones, with approximately 90% found just once. Sequenced input: PBMCs or T cells enriched from blood (not recorded which). These receptors originate from a woman in her 30s who had recovered from COVID-19.

This clone was detected once. The chain has TRBV6-4 and TRBJ2-3; D is uncertain. The V end was cut by 5 bases, the J end by 7 bases, with 7 bases between. Germline V CDR1 and CDR2: MRHNA, SNTAGT. This CDR3 has 11 amino acids. The CDR3 DNA is TGTGCCAGCAGTAACAAGAATACGCAGTATTTT. As protein: CASSNKNTQYF.

This clone has just a few counts. The genes are TRBV4-1 and TRBJ2-5; D is unclear. The CDR3 has 14 amino acids. Germline CDR1 MGHRA, CDR2 YSYEKL. Trimming stripped 0 bases from V and 5 bases from J, with 10 bases between. DNA for the CDR3: TGCGCCAGCAGCCAAGATATCTACGGGGAGACCCAGTACTTC. It codes for CASSQDIYGETQYF.